The source of this T cell receptor beta chain is a study of control samples from healthy donors and cancer patients. Measured with immunoSEQ multiplex PCR; TCRdb has only the in-frame clones, and not every one. This sample carries approximately 69,000 clones, approximately 89% of them seen once, and the ten largest clones take roughly 6%. The CDR3 contains 16 residues. The V and J ends lost 4 bases and 4 bases respectively, with 19 bases between them. Germline CDR1 and CDR2: SGDLS and YYNGEE. The specimen was PBMCs. The chain has TRBV9 and TRBJ2-3; TRBD1 might be the D (5 bases). The sequence derives from a man aged 55-75 years with colorectal cancer. This CDR3 reads CASSTGWQGNADTQYF. The CDR3 DNA is TGTGCCAGCAGCACGGGTTGGCAGGGCAACGCAGATACGCAGTATTTT.